The 22 T cell receptor beta chains given below trace back to one sample, sequenced in a study of shared clonotypes between healthy human individuals. CD8 cells regarded as naive lacked CD45RO, were positively chosen for CCR7, and omitted terminally differentiated effector memory CD45RA+ cells. The protocol was immunoSEQ multiplex PCR, while the TCRdb copy is restricted to in-frame clones and leaves out a portion. The data show about 2.1 million clones, about 93% seen once. The specimen sequenced was naive CD8+ T cells from PBMCs. The receptors were sampled from a man aged 18-30 years in good health. Some clones in this sample may be carry-over from other donors' samples.

The chain is built from TRBV29-1 and TRBJ2-3; possibly TRBD1 for D (5 bases). CDR3 length: 15 amino acids. V was shortened by 6 bases and J by 3 bases, with 19 bases between the two germline ends. CDR1 is SQVTM and CDR2 is ANQGSEA in the germline V gene. CDR3 sequence (DNA): TGCAGCGTCAATGGGCAGGGTGTAGAAACAGATACGCAGTATTTT. Amino acids: CSVNGQGVETDTQYF.

Regarding this clone: No DNA is shown, since the ends of the CDR3 on it are uncertain; the CDR3 is the one TCRdb lists. The chain couples TRBV6-1 to TRBJ1-3. Both ends counted, the CDR3 spans 12 residues. Germline CDR1 MNHNS, CDR2 SASEGT. This chain's CDR3 is CVPAGGVYAIYF.

The chain combines TRBV19 with TRBJ1-1; D remains ambiguous. This CDR3 comprises 13 residues. Germline values: CDR1 LNHDA, CDR2 SQIVND (reference sequence). Trimming removed 7 bases at V and 7 bases at J, with 16 bases between. CDR3 sequence (DNA): TGTGCCAGTAAAGACGCTCCGGGTCTTGAAGCTTTCTTT. This codes for CASKDAPGLEAFF.

The chain has TRBV7-9 and TRBJ2-1; TRBD1 matches 9 bases. Germline trimming cut 5 bases from V and 2 bases from J; bases unmatched to any gene: 10. In germline, CDR1 is SEHNR, CDR2 FQNEAQ (reference sequence). This CDR3 region has 17 residues. The CDR3, as DNA: TGTGCCAGCAGCCCTGCAGACGGGACAGGGACCTACAATGAGCAGTTCTTC. Translation: CASSPADGTGTYNEQFF. The whole variable domain, filled in from reference TRBV7-9 and TRBJ2-1, reads DTGVSQNPRHKITKRGQNVTFRCDPISEHNRLYWYRQTLGQGPEFLTYFQNEAQLEKSRLLSDRFSAERPKGSFSTLEIQRTEQGDSAMYLCASSPADGTGTYNEQFFGPGTRLTVL.

This chain joins TRBV7-2 and TRBJ1-1, with 7 bases fitting TRBD1. V was clipped by 2 bases and J by 6 bases; unmatched bases: 6. CDR1 is SGHTA and CDR2 is FQGNSA in the germline V gene. The CDR3 sequence is 14 residues long. CDR3 DNA sequence: TGTGCCAGCAGCTTAAGGGGGCAACGCGCTGAAGCTTTCTTT. Residues: CASSLRGQRAEAFF. Supplemented by reference TRBV7-2 and TRBJ1-1, the full variable domain reads GAGVSQSPSNKVTEKGKDVELRCDPISGHTALYWYRQSLGQGLEFLIYFQGNSAPDKSGLPSDRFSAERTGGSVSTLTIQRTQQEDSAVYLCASSLRGQRAEAFFGQGTRLTVV.

This chain joins TRBV28 and TRBJ2-7, with D uncertain. CDR1 and CDR2 from the germline V gene are MDHEN and SYDVKM. The CDR3 loop spans 14 amino acids. V lost 8 bases and J lost 2, with 16 bases in between. The CDR3 reads CASSLPPLTYEQYF. For the CDR3, the DNA is TGTGCCAGCTCCCTCCCCCCTCTCACCTACGAGCAGTACTTC.

The CDR3 spells CASSELWQGAHEQYF. The CDR3 nucleotides are TGTGCCAGCAGCGAATTGTGGCAGGGGGCCCACGAGCAGTACTTC. The J gene is TRBJ2-7, the V gene TRBV11-2, with 8 bases that match TRBD1. Germline trimming cut 5 bases from V and 5 bases from J; bases unmatched to any gene: 11. This CDR3 has 15 residues. In germline, CDR1 is SGHAT, CDR2 FQNNGV.

The CDR3 DNA reads TGTGCCCTACAGGACTCCTACGAGCAGTACTTC. Its translation is CALQDSYEQYF. The chain has TRBV30 and TRBJ2-7, with TRBD1 as a possible D gene (5 bases). The CDR3 has 11 residues. The germline V and J ends were trimmed by 8 bases and 0 bases, with 8 bases remaining between them. CDR1 is GTSNPN, CDR2 SVGIG, per germline (reference sequence).

The V gene is TRBV29-1, the J gene TRBJ1-2, with D possibly TRBD1 on 6 matching bases. CDR1 is SQVTM, CDR2 ANQGSEA, per germline. The V and J ends lost 6 bases and 8 bases respectively, with 19 bases between them. The CDR3 has 13 residues. The CDR3 is CSVDETGIKGYTF. The DNA of the CDR3 is TGCAGCGTGGACGAGACAGGTATTAAAGGCTACACCTTC.

The chain is built from TRBV18 and TRBJ2-1, with 7 bases that match TRBD1. Per germline, CDR1 KGHSH and CDR2 LQKENI. The CDR3 runs 13 residues. Germline trimming cut 0 bases from V and 8 bases from J; bases unmatched to any gene: 1. DNA for the CDR3: TGTGCCAGCTCACCACCAACAGGGGATGAGCAGTTCTTC. Translated: CASSPPTGDEQFF.

This clone was counted between two and nine times. The V and J genes are TRBV19 and TRBJ1-5; D ambiguous. The CDR3 contains 14 residues. From germline, CDR1 is LNHDA and CDR2 SQIVND (reference sequence). V was cut by 3 bases and J by 5 bases, with 11 bases left in between. This CDR3 reads CASSMDARDQPQHF. CDR3 bases: TGTGCCAGTAGTATGGACGCAAGGGATCAGCCCCAGCATTTT.

The chain has TRBV19 and TRBJ2-3; D uncertain. Germline V gene sequence: CDR1 LNHDA, CDR2 SQIVND (reference sequence). The CDR3 covers 15 residues. V shed 7 bases and J shed 1 base, with 15 bases lying between them. CDR3 amino acids: CASTPSSLGTDTQYF. CDR3 in DNA: TGTGCCAGTACTCCAAGCTCGCTAGGCACAGATACGCAGTATTTT.

The V and J genes are TRBV25-1 and TRBJ2-1; 9 nucleotides agree with TRBD1. This CDR3 region has 15 residues. V lost 4 bases, J lost 4 bases, and 5 bases stayed unmatched. Germline V CDR1 and CDR2: MGHDK, SYGVNS. The CDR3, as DNA: TGTGCCAGCAGTGGAGGGGACAGGGTTTACAATGAGCAGTTCTTC. Protein sequence: CASSGGDRVYNEQFF.

The chain couples TRBV11-1 to TRBJ2-7; no clear D. V lost 1 base, J lost 6 bases, and 13 bases lay in between. The CDR3 runs to 14 residues. CDR1 is SGHAT and CDR2 is FQDESV in the germline V gene (reference sequence). DNA for the CDR3: TGTGCCAGCAGCTTAGTGGGGATGTGGGGCGAGCAGTACTTC. Translation: CASSLVGMWGEQYF. Full variable domain (missing parts from reference TRBV11-1 and TRBJ2-7): EAEVAQSPRYKITEKSQAVAFWCDPISGHATLYWYRQILGQGPELLVQFQDESVVDDSQLPKDRFSAERLKGVDSTLKIQPAELGDSAMYLCASSLVGMWGEQYFGPGTRLTVT.

The chain is built from TRBV28 and TRBJ1-4, with D unclear. The V and J ends lost 6 bases and 0 bases respectively, with 11 bases between them. Germline lookup yields CDR1 MDHEN and CDR2 SYDVKM. The CDR3 contains 15 residues. The CDR3 region has the DNA TGTGCCAGCAGCTCCCGGGAAGCAACTAATGAAAAACTGTTTTTT. Translation gives CASSSREATNEKLFF. Looking up the rest from reference TRBV28 and TRBJ1-4 gives the full variable domain: DVKVTQSSRYLVKRTGEKVFLECVQDMDHENMFWYRQDPGLGLRLIYFSYDVKMKEKGDIPEGYSVSREKKERFSLILESASTNQTSMYLCASSSREATNEKLFFGSGTQLSVL.

This chain joins TRBV11-2 and TRBJ2-7; D ambiguous. V lost 5 bases and J 1 base, leaving 15 bases between the germline ends. Looked up from germline, CDR1 is SGHAT and CDR2 is FQNNGV. The CDR3 contains 15 residues. DNA for the CDR3: TGTGCCAGCAGCCCCTTCTCACGCTCGTCCTACGAGCAGTACTTC. Protein: CASSPFSRSSYEQYF. Complete variable domain (other parts from reference TRBV11-2 and TRBJ2-7): EAGVAQSPRYKIIEKRQSVAFWCNPISGHATLYWYQQILGQGPKLLIQFQNNGVVDDSQLPKDRFSAERLKGVDSTLKIQPAKLEDSAVYLCASSPFSRSSYEQYFGPGTRLTVT.

The chain links TRBV11-3 to TRBJ1-2; D call uncertain. This CDR3 has 10 amino acids. In germline, CDR1 is SGHNT, CDR2 YENEEA. V shed 7 bases and J shed 8 bases, with 8 bases lying between them. The CDR3 DNA follows: TGTGCCAGCACCGCTTCCGGCTACACCTTC. Translated: CASTASGYTF.

V usage is TRBV28 and J usage is TRBJ2-3; 7 nucleotides line up with TRBD2. Per the germline V gene, CDR1 is MDHEN and CDR2 is SYDVKM. The CDR3 is made up of 15 amino acids. The V gene end was trimmed by 2 bases and the J gene end by 2 bases; junction bases not matched to a gene: 4. The CDR3 DNA follows: TGTGCCAGCAGTTTACCGGCGGGAGACACAGATACGCAGTATTTT. Protein product: CASSLPAGDTDTQYF.

The chain combines TRBV2 with TRBJ2-1; the D is unclear. The CDR3 is 16 residues long. V lost 8 bases to trimming and J lost 3 bases, with 20 bases between them. Per the germline V gene, CDR1 is SNHLY and CDR2 is FYNNEI. CDR3 DNA: TGTGCCAGCGACCCCGTTGCGGCTGGAGACTACAATGAGCAGTTCTTC. As protein: CASDPVAAGDYNEQFF.

Worth noting for this clone: This sample includes further DNA sequences coding for the same CDR3. The CDR3 is CASSLVGAKNIQYF. CDR3 sequence (DNA): TGTGCCAGCAGTTTAGTTGGAGCCAAAAACATTCAGTACTTC. This chain links TRBV27 with TRBJ2-4; D gene ambiguous. Per the germline V gene, CDR1 is MNHEY and CDR2 is SMNVEV (reference sequence). This CDR3 region has 14 residues. V lost 2 bases to trimming and J lost 0 bases, with 5 bases between them.

The rearrangement links TRBV27 to TRBJ2-5, with a weak D call TRBD1 (6 bases). Trimming took off 5 bases at V and 5 bases at J, with 18 bases between the two ends. The germline V gene encodes CDR1 MNHEY and CDR2 SMNVEV (reference sequence). The CDR3 length is 15 residues. The CDR3 nucleotides read TGTGCCAGCAGTGACCGACTGAGAAGGGGGGAGACCCAGTACTTC. It is translated as CASSDRLRRGETQYF.

The rearrangement uses TRBV5-6 and TRBJ2-1; D is unclear. The V end lost 0 bases, the J end lost 3 bases, and 10 bases lay between the germline ends. The CDR3 has 15 residues. Germline CDR1 reads SGHDT; CDR2 reads YYEEEE. CDR3 nucleotide sequence: TGTGCCAGCAGCTTGGGTTCGACTGGCTACAATGAGCAGTTCTTC. Amino acid sequence: CASSLGSTGYNEQFF.